The 30 T cell receptor beta chains below come from one sample, sequenced in a study of shared clonotypes between healthy human individuals. Here immunoSEQ multiplex PCR was the method, and the copy in TCRdb shows in-frame clones only, minus some. This table has about 980,000 clones, more than 75% appearing once. Sequencing used memory CD4+ T cells sorted from blood. This sample's subset: CD45RA-negative fraction. These receptors originate from a man between 18 and 35 years old in good health.

The chain is built from TRBV5-4 and TRBJ2-3; D call uncertain. CDR3 length: 13 amino acids. V was clipped by 5 bases and J by 0 bases, with 7 bases between them. Germline V gene data show CDR1 as SGHNT and CDR2 as YYREEE (reference sequence). Here the CDR3 DNA reads TGTGCCAGCAGTTACGTAAGCACAGATACGCAGTATTTT. This encodes CASSYVSTDTQYF.

This clone has a handful of counts. The rearrangement links TRBV7-2 to TRBJ1-2; D gene uncertain. V was clipped by 4 bases and J by 7 bases, with 10 bases between them. CDR3 length equals 12 residues. Per the germline V gene, CDR1 is SGHTA and CDR2 is FQGNSA. The CDR3 here is CASSSLKFGYTF. The CDR3 DNA follows: TGTGCCAGCAGCTCTTTAAAGTTTGGCTACACCTTC.

The rearrangement uses TRBV29-1 and TRBJ1-1, with TRBD1 matching 9 bases. V shed 7 bases, J shed 5 bases, and the junction held 8 bases outside the gene matches. Per the germline V gene, CDR1 is SQVTM and CDR2 is ANQGSEA. This CDR3 region has 13 residues. CDR3 coding DNA: TGCAGCGCTTACAGGGGGCGAGGGACTGAAGCTTTCTTT. Encoded protein: CSAYRGRGTEAFF.

This clone was picked up one time. The chain couples TRBV11-3 to TRBJ2-7; tentatively, D is TRBD2 (5 bases). Per the germline V gene, CDR1 is SGHNT and CDR2 is YENEEA. The CDR3 is 12 amino acids. The germline V and J ends were trimmed by 2 bases and 5 bases, with 7 bases remaining between them. In nucleotides, the CDR3 is TGTGCCAGCAGCTTAAAAGCGGACGAGCAGTACTTC. Its protein is CASSLKADEQYF.

The table lists this clone with a few counts. The same CDR3 can be traced to other DNA sequences in this sample. The rearrangement joins TRBV6-4 to TRBJ1-1; D is unclear. Germline assignment: CDR1 MRHNA and CDR2 SNTAGT. The CDR3 length is 13 residues. With 3 bases removed from V and 1 base from J, the gap between germline ends came to 6 bases. In DNA form, the CDR3 reads TGTGCCAGCAGTGAAGGGAGGAACACTGAAGCTTTCTTT. The encoded protein is CASSEGRNTEAFF.

This chain links TRBV28 with TRBJ1-4, with D possibly matching TRBD1 (6 bases). The V gene lost 6 bases and the J gene lost 2 bases, with 13 bases spanning the gap. This CDR3 is 15 amino acids long. CDR1 and CDR2 from the germline V gene are MDHEN and SYDVKM. The DNA of the CDR3 is TGTGCCAGCAGGGCCCCGCAGGGGACTAATGAAAAACTGTTTTTT. Residues: CASRAPQGTNEKLFF.

This clone was observed once. The chain uses TRBV6-5 and TRBJ2-5, with D maybe TRBD2 (5 bases). The CDR3 loop spans 13 amino acids. The V end lost 4 bases, the J end lost 4 bases, and 10 bases lay between the germline ends. Looked up from germline, CDR1 is MNHEY and CDR2 is SVGAGI. The CDR3 protein is CASSSRRVETQYF. The CDR3 DNA is TGTGCCAGCAGTTCACGGCGGGTAGAGACCCAGTACTTC.

This chain connects TRBV7-2 to TRBJ1-2; the match to TRBD1 covers 9 bases. V gave up 1 base and J gave up 5 bases; unmatched junction bases: 2. The CDR3 totals 14 residues. The V gene's germline CDR1 is SGHTA and CDR2 FQGNSA. The CDR3, as DNA: TGTGCCAGCAGCTTAGTAGGGACAGGGTATGGCTACACCTTC. Translated: CASSLVGTGYGYTF.

This rearrangement joins TRBV2 to TRBJ2-5, with D possibly being TRBD1 or TRBD2 (6 bases each). The CDR3 contains 13 residues. The ends were cut back, 9 bases at V and 2 bases at J, with 13 bases in the middle. Germline assignment: CDR1 SNHLY and CDR2 FYNNEI. The CDR3 region is CASNREVQETQYF. The CDR3 DNA is TGTGCCAGTAACAGGGAGGTACAAGAGACCCAGTACTTC.

In regard to this clone: This sample includes further DNA sequences coding for the same CDR3. The CDR3 coding sequence is TGTGCCAGCTCACTAGCCCAAGAGACCCAGTACTTC. Its protein is CASSLAQETQYF. The chain joins TRBV18 to TRBJ2-5; D gene unclear. The V end lost 4 bases, the J end lost 1 base, and 4 bases lay between the germline ends. The CDR3 covers 12 residues. In germline, CDR1 is KGHSH, CDR2 LQKENI. The full variable domain, its missing parts supplied by reference TRBV18 and TRBJ2-5, is NAGVMQNPRHLVRRRGQEARLRCSPMKGHSHVYWYRQLPEEGLKFMVYLQKENIIDESGMPKERFSAEFPKEGPSILRIQQVVRGDSAAYFCASSLAQETQYFGPGTRLLVL.

The chain uses TRBV5-1 and TRBJ1-1; D is unclear. The germline V and J ends were trimmed by 1 base and 6 bases, with 13 bases remaining between them. Germline-derived CDR1 and CDR2 are SGHRS and YFSETQ. The CDR3 has 14 residues. For the CDR3, the DNA is TGCGCCAGCAGCTTGCGCCCAGGTGTAGCTGAAGCTTTCTTT. It encodes CASSLRPGVAEAFF.

Concerning this clone: This sample also contains other DNA sequences that code for the same CDR3. The rearrangement joins TRBV5-1 to TRBJ2-7; D ambiguous. CDR3 length: 13 amino acids. The germline gives CDR1 SGHRS, CDR2 YFSETQ. Trimming pared 0 bases from V and 3 bases from J, leaving 7 bases between. CDR3 DNA: TGCGCCAGCAGCTTGGAAGGTTACTACGAGCAGTACTTC. Its protein product is CASSLEGYYEQYF.

The CDR3: CASSPAGTGGYEQYF. In DNA, the CDR3 is TGTGCCAGCTCACCGGCCGGGACAGGGGGCTACGAGCAGTACTTC. The rearrangement joins TRBV18 to TRBJ2-7; TRBD1 matches at 11 bases. The V and J ends lost 3 bases and 3 bases, in that order; junction bases with no gene match: 4. The length of the CDR3 is 15 residues. From germline, CDR1 is KGHSH and CDR2 LQKENI.

V usage is TRBV6-5 and J usage is TRBJ2-7; TRBD1 aligns across 7 bases. The germline CDR1 and CDR2 sequences are MNHEY and SVGAGI. The CDR3 runs to 12 residues. Losses at the gene ends were 8 bases for V and 2 bases for J; bases not matched to a gene: 3. CDR3 in DNA: TGTGCCAGCTCTCAGGGGGCCTACGAGCAGTACTTC. Protein product: CASSQGAYEQYF.

The chain is built from TRBV13 and TRBJ2-5, with D possibly being TRBD2 (6 bases). V was trimmed by 5 bases and J by 4 bases, leaving 17 bases between them. This CDR3 spans 15 amino acids. Germline values: CDR1 PRHDT, CDR2 FYEKMQ (reference sequence). The CDR3: CASSPSGEGGETQYF. DNA for the CDR3: TGTGCCAGCAGCCCCTCGGGAGAGGGAGGAGAGACCCAGTACTTC. Full variable domain (outside the CDR3, taken from reference TRBV13 and TRBJ2-5): AAGVIQSPRHLIKEKRETATLKCYPIPRHDTVYWYQQGPGQDPQFLISFYEKMQSDKGSIPDRFSAQQFSDYHSELNMSSLELGDSALYFCASSPSGEGGETQYFGPGTRLLVL.

This clone was counted a single time. The chain uses TRBV5-1 and TRBJ1-3, with 7 bases fitting TRBD1. V lost 0 bases, J lost 1 base, and 10 bases stayed unmatched. The CDR3 extends over 18 amino acids. Germline CDR1 reads SGHRS; CDR2 reads YFSETQ. CDR3 in DNA: TGCGCCAGCAGCTTGGGGACAGGCGGGCTGCGGTCTGGAAACACCATATATTTT. Translated: CASSLGTGGLRSGNTIYF.

This clone was picked up a small number of times. The chain has TRBV5-1 and TRBJ1-2; 8 bases match TRBD1. Losses at the gene ends were 2 bases for V and 4 bases for J; bases not matched to a gene: 7. CDR3 length: 15 residues. The germline gives CDR1 SGHRS, CDR2 YFSETQ. The CDR3 DNA reads as TGCGCCAGCAGCTTCGGCGGACAGGGTCGCTATGGCTACACCTTC. Translation: CASSFGGQGRYGYTF.

This rearrangement joins TRBV28 to TRBJ1-6, with D perhaps matching TRBD1 (5 bases). CDR3 size: 14 residues. Germline V gene data show CDR1 as MDHEN and CDR2 as SYDVKM. The V end was cut by 7 bases, the J end by 12 bases, with 19 bases between. For the CDR3, the DNA is TGTGCCAGCATCCTAGCCGTAGGGGTTGGACCCCTCCACTTT. Amino acids: CASILAVGVGPLHF.

Concerning this clone itself: The same CDR3 is also encoded by other DNA sequences in this sample. CDR3 sequence: CASSRGQGYEQYF. The CDR3 DNA follows: TGTGCCAGCAGCCGCGGACAGGGCTACGAGCAGTACTTC. The rearrangement joins TRBV6-5 to TRBJ2-7; TRBD1 matches at 8 bases. Germline lookup yields CDR1 MNHEY and CDR2 SVGAGI. The length of the CDR3 is 13 residues. Trimming cost V 6 bases and J 3 bases; bases outside gene matches: 4.

This clone has at least ten counts. The V gene is TRBV28, the J gene TRBJ2-7; D is undetermined. Trimming shortened V by 5 bases and J by 6 bases, and 11 bases separated the two germline ends. The CDR3 totals 12 residues. Germline CDR1 MDHEN, CDR2 SYDVKM. CDR3 sequence reads: CASSIYTAEQYF. In DNA form, the CDR3 reads TGTGCCAGCAGTATTTACACCGCCGAGCAGTACTTC.

Worth noting for this clone: The junction and the germline gene differ at one end; a read error may be behind it. The chain uses TRBV30 and TRBJ2-7, with 7 positions matching TRBD2. Germline CDR1 GTSNPN, CDR2 SVGIG (reference sequence). There are 11 residues in the CDR3. DNA for the CDR3: TGTGCCTGGAGTGAGTCTAGCGGCCATTTTTTC. Residues: CAWSESSGHFF.

This clone was detected only a few times. The chain is built from TRBV21-1 and TRBJ2-5; TRBD2, the table's D call, lacks a check against the DNA. TRBV21-1 is termed a pseudogene. This CDR3 is 12 amino acids long. The CDR3 loop reads CASSLGDETQYF. The DNA for the CDR3 is TGTGCCAGCAGCCTCGGAGATGAGACCCAGTACTTC.

The chain is built from TRBV10-3 and TRBJ2-3; the D is unclear. Trimming took 4 bases from V and 6 from J, leaving 5 bases between them. The length of the CDR3 is 11 residues. Per germline, CDR1 ENHRY and CDR2 SYGVKD. The CDR3 region has the DNA TGTGCCATCAGTGCAAGGGATACGCAGTATTTT. This codes for CAISARDTQYF.

This clone was observed a handful of times. V gene TRBV25-1 combines with J gene TRBJ2-3; TRBD1 matches at 9 bases. Germline V CDR1 and CDR2: MGHDK, SYGVNS. The CDR3 runs 13 residues. The J segment lost 3 bases and the V segment lost 7 bases, leaving 2 bases of the junction unmatched. CDR3 DNA sequence: TGTGCCAGCACGGGGACAGGGACAGATACGCAGTATTTT. Its translation is CASTGTGTDTQYF.

The chain combines TRBV6-6 with TRBJ1-6, with 7 bases that match TRBD1. CDR3 length: 13 amino acids. The germline V gene has CDR1 MNHNY and CDR2 SVGAGI (reference sequence). With V trimmed by 5 bases and J by 10 bases, 5 bases remained unmatched. Here the CDR3 reads CASSPGGHSPLHF. CDR3 in DNA: TGTGCCAGCAGTCCAGGGGGACACTCACCCCTCCACTTT.

A few counts support this clone. The chain links TRBV29-1 to TRBJ2-3, with 11 bases that match TRBD2. Germline V lookup: CDR1 SQVTM, CDR2 ANQGSEA. V dropped 8 bases and J dropped 4; count of bases not matched to a gene: 5. The CDR3 is 13 amino acids. The DNA of the CDR3 is TGCAGCACGACTAGCGGGAACGCAGATACGCAGTATTTT. Translating it yields CSTTSGNADTQYF.

Worth noting for this clone: This clone may be a read error of a much larger clone one base away. The chain has TRBV7-9 and TRBJ1-1; D gene unclear. Germline CDR1 SEHNR, CDR2 FQNEAQ (reference sequence). V was cut by 1 base and J by 1 base, with 4 bases left in between. The CDR3 runs 13 residues. The CDR3 coding sequence is TGTGCCAGCAGCTTAGAAACGAACACTGAAGCTTTCTTT. Translated: CASSLETNTEAFF.

The chain joins TRBV6-4 to TRBJ2-3; 8 bases map to TRBD2. V shed 6 bases, J shed 0 bases, and the junction held 8 bases outside the gene matches. Germline V gene lookup returns CDR1 MRHNA and CDR2 SNTAGT. This CDR3 contains 16 residues. The CDR3 nucleotides are TGTGCCAGCAGCCAACTTAGCGGGACCAGCACAGATACGCAGTATTTT. This encodes CASSQLSGTSTDTQYF.

The chain links TRBV7-9 to TRBJ2-7, with D perhaps matching TRBD2 (5 bases). The CDR3 sequence is 14 residues long. The germline V gene encodes CDR1 SEHNR and CDR2 FQNEAQ (reference sequence). V was clipped by 5 bases and J by 3 bases, with 14 bases between them. The CDR3 spells CASSAIRGNYEQYF. In nucleotides, the CDR3 is TGTGCCAGCAGCGCCATACGGGGAAACTACGAGCAGTACTTC. The variable domain in full, with the rest retrieved from reference TRBV7-9 and TRBJ2-7, is DTGVSQNPRHKITKRGQNVTFRCDPISEHNRLYWYRQTLGQGPEFLTYFQNEAQLEKSRLLSDRFSAERPKGSFSTLEIQRTEQGDSAMYLCASSAIRGNYEQYFGPGTRLTVT.

The rearrangement uses TRBV13 and TRBJ2-5; D is ambiguous. Trimming shortened V by 4 bases and J by 8 bases, and 11 bases separated the two germline ends. The CDR3 is 12 residues long. Germline CDR1 is PRHDT and CDR2 is FYEKMQ (reference sequence). In nucleotides, the CDR3 is TGTGCCAGCAGCTCCCCTTTAGGAACCCAGTACTTC. The encoded protein is CASSSPLGTQYF.